Included here is one TCR beta chain sequence, with context. This sample was included in a study of technical replicates of blood from a handful of donors. V gave up 0 bases and J gave up 0 bases, with 15 bases separating them. In germline, CDR1 is SGHRS, CDR2 YFSETQ. CDR3 size: 18 residues. The method was immunoSEQ multiplex PCR; TCRdb's version includes in-frame clones alone and lacks a portion of them. The data hold 75,000 to 95,000 clones, with about 94% observed a single time. This TCR came from a human donor in good health. The material sequenced was T cells isolated from PBMCs. This chain connects TRBV5-1 to TRBJ1-4; a weak D match, TRBD1 (5 bases). The CDR3 is CASSLVPQFRATNEKLFF. The DNA for the CDR3 is TGCGCCAGCAGCTTGGTCCCACAATTCAGGGCAACTAATGAAAAACTGTTTTTT.